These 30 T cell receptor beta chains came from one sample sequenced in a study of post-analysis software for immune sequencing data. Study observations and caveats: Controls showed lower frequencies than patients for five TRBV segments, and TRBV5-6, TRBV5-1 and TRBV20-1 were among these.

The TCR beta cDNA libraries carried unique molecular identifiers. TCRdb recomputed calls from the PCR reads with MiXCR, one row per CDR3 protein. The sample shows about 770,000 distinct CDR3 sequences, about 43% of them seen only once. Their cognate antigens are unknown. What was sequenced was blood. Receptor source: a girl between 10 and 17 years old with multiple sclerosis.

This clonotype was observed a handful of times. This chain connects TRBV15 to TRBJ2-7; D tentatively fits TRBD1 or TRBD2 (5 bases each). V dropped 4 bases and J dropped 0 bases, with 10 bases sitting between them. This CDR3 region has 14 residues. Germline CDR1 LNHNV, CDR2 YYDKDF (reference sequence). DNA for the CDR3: TGTGCCACCAGCATAGAGGGGAGCTCCTACGAGCAGTACTTC. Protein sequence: CATSIEGSSYEQYF.

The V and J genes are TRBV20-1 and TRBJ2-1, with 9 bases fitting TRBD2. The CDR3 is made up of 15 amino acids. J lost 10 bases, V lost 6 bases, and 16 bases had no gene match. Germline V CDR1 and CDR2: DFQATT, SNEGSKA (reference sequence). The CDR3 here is CSAQAAGGPFREQFF. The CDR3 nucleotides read TGCAGTGCACAAGCAGCGGGAGGCCCCTTTAGGGAGCAGTTCTTC.

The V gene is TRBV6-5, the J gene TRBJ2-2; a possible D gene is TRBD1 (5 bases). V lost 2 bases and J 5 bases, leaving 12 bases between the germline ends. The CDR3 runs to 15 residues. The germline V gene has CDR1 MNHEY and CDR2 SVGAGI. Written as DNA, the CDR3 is TGTGCCAGCAGTTACCGCCCAGGGCAAACCGGGGAGCTGTTTTTT. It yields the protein CASSYRPGQTGELFF.

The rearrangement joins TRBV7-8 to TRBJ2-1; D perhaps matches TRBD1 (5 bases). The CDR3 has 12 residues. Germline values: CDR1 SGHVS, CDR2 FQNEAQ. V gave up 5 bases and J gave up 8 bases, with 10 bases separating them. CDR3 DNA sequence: TGTGCCAGCAGCCTGGGGCAGGATGAGCAGTTCTTC. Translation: CASSLGQDEQFF.

DNA of the CDR3: TGTGCCAGCAGATCCCTTCCGGGGGATGGCTACACCTTC. This sequence encodes CASRSLPGDGYTF. This rearrangement joins TRBV9 to TRBJ1-2; a possible D gene is TRBD1 (5 bases). Germline V gives CDR1 SGDLS, CDR2 YYNGEE. The CDR3 runs to 13 residues. Trimming left V 5 bases short and J 6 bases short, with 14 bases between.

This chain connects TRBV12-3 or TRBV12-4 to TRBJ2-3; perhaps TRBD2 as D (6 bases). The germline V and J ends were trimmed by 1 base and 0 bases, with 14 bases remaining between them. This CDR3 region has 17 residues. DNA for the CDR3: TGTGCCAGCAGTTTAGTCAAAGGTGGGACTAGCACAGATACGCAGTATTTT. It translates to CASSLVKGGTSTDTQYF.

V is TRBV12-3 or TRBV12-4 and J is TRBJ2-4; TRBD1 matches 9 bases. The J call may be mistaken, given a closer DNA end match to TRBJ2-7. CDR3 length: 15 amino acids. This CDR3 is CASSLDGQGIYEQYF. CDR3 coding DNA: TGTGCCAGCAGTTTAGACGGACAGGGGATCTACGAGCAGTACTTC.

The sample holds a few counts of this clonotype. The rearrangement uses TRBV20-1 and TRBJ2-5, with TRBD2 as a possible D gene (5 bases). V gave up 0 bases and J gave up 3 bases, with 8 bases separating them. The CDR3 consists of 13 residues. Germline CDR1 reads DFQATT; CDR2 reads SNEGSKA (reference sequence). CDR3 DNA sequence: TGCAGTGCTAGAGACGGGATTGAAGAGACCCAGTACTTC. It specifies CSARDGIEETQYF.

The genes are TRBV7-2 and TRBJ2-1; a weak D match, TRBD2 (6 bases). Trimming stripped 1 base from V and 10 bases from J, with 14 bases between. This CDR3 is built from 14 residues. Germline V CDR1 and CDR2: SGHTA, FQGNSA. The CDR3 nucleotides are TGTGCCAGCAGCTTAGACGGGACTCTACGGGAGCAGTTCTTC. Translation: CASSLDGTLREQFF.

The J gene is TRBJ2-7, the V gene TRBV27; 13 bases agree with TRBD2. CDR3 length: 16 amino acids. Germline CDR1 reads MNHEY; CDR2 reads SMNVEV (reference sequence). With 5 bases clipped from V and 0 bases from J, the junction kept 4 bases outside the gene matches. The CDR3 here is CASSPWTSGSSYEQYF. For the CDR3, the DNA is TGTGCCAGCAGTCCATGGACTAGCGGGAGCTCCTACGAGCAGTACTTC.

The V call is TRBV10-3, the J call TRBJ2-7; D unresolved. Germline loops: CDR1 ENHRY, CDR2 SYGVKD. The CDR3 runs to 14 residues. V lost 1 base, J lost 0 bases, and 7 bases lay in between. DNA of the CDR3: TGTGCCATCAGTGAGTATCCTAGCTCCTACGAGCAGTACTTC. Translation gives CAISEYPSSYEQYF.

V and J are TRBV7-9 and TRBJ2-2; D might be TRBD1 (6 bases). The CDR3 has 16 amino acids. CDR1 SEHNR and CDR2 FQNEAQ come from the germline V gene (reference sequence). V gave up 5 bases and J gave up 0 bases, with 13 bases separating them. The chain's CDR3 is CASSPSGGANTGELFF. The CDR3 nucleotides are TGTGCCAGCAGCCCATCTGGGGGCGCGAACACCGGGGAGCTGTTTTTT.

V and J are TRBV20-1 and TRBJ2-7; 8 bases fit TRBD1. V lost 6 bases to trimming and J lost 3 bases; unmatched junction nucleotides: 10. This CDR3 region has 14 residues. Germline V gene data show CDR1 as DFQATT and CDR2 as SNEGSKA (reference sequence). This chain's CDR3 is CSASQPGQDYEQYF. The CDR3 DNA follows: TGCAGTGCGAGTCAACCGGGACAGGACTACGAGCAGTACTTC.

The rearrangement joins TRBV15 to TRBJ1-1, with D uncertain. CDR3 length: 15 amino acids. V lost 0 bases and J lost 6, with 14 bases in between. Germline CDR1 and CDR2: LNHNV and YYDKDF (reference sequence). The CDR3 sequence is CATSRDQEGGSEAFF. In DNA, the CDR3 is TGTGCCACCAGCAGAGATCAGGAGGGTGGGTCTGAAGCTTTCTTT.

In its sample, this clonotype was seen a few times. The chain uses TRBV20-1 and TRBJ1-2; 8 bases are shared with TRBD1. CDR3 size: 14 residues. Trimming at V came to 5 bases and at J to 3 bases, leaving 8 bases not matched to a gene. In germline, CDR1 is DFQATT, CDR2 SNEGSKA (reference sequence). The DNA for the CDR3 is TGCAGTGCTGGAGCAGGGGGCCGAGACTATGGCTACACCTTC. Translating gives CSAGAGGRDYGYTF.

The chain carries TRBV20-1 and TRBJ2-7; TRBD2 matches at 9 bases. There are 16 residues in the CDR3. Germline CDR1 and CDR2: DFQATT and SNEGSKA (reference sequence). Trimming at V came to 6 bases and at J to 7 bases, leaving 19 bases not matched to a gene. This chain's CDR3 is CSAPIAGSGRYNEQYF. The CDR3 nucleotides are TGCAGTGCCCCCATCGCCGGCAGCGGGAGGTACAATGAGCAGTACTTC.

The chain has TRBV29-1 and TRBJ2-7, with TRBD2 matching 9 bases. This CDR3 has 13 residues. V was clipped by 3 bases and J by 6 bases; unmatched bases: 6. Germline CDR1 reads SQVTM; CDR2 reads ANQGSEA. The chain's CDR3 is CSVDVAGALEQYF. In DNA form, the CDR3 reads TGCAGCGTTGACGTAGCGGGAGCACTCGAGCAGTACTTC.

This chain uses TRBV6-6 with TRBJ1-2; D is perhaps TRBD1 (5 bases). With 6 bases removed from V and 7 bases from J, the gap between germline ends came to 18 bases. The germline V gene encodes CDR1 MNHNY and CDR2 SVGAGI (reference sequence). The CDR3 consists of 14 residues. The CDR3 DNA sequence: TGTGCCAGCAGCCAAGACAGTACCACCGGTGGCTACACCTTC. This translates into CASSQDSTTGGYTF.

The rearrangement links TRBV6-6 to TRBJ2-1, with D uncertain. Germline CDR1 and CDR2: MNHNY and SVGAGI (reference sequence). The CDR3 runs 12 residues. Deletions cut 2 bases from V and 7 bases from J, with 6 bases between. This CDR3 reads CASSYDVNEQFF. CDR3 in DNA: TGTGCCAGCAGTTACGACGTGAATGAGCAGTTCTTC.

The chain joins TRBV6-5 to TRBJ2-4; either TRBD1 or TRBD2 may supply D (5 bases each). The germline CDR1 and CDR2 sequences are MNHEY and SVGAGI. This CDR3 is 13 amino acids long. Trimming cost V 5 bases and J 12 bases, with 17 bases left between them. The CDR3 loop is CASSKRSPGTQYF. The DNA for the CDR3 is TGTGCCAGCAGTAAGAGATCCCCCGGGACTCAGTACTTC.

The CDR3 DNA reads TGTGCCAGCAGTTACTTATCCAGGGCTACTAGCACAGATACGCAGTATTTT. Its translation: CASSYLSRATSTDTQYF. The J gene is TRBJ2-3, the V gene TRBV6-6; D is perhaps TRBD1 (5 bases). CDR1 and CDR2 from the germline V gene are MNHNY and SVGAGI (reference sequence). The V and J ends lost 1 base and 0 bases respectively, with 14 bases between them. This CDR3 contains 17 residues.

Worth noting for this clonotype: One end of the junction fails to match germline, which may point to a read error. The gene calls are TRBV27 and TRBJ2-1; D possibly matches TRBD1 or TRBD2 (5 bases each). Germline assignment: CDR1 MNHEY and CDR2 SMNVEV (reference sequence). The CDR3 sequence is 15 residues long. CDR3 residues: CANSLGDGEYNEQFF. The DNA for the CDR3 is TGTGCCAACAGTCTAGGGGACGGGGAATACAATGAGCAGTTCTTC.

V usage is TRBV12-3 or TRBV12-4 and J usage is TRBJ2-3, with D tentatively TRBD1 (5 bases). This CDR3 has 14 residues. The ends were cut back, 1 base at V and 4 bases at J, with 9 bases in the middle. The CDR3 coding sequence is TGTGCCAGCAGTTTAGATGCAGGGTCAGATACGCAGTATTTT. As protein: CASSLDAGSDTQYF.

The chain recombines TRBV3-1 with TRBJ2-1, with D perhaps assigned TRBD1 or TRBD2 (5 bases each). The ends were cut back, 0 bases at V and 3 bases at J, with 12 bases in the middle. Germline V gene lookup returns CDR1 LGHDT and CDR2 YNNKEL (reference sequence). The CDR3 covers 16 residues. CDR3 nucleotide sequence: TGTGCCAGCAGCCAAGAGGGGACCCGGTTCTACAATGAGCAGTTCTTC. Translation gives CASSQEGTRFYNEQFF.

The CDR3 reads CASRRGQENYGYTF. The CDR3 nucleotides read TGTGCCAGCAGACGGGGACAGGAGAACTATGGCTACACCTTC. The chain uses TRBV12-3 or TRBV12-4 and TRBJ1-2, with 8 nucleotides matching TRBD1. J lost 2 bases, V lost 6 bases, and 5 bases had no gene match. The CDR3 totals 14 residues.

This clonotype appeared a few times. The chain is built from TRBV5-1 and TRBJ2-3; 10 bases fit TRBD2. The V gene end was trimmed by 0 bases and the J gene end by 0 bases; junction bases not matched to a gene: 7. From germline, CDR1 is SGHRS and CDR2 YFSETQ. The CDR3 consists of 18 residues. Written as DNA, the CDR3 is TGCGCCAGCAGCTTGGCCCTAGCGGGAGCCTCTAGCACAGATACGCAGTATTTT. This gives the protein CASSLALAGASSTDTQYF.

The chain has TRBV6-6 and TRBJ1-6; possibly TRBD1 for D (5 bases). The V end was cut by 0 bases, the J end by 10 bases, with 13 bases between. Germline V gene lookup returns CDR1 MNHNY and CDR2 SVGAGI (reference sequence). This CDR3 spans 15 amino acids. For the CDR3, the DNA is TGTGCCAGCAGTTACTCAGGCGAAGGGGACTCACCCCTCCACTTT. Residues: CASSYSGEGDSPLHF.

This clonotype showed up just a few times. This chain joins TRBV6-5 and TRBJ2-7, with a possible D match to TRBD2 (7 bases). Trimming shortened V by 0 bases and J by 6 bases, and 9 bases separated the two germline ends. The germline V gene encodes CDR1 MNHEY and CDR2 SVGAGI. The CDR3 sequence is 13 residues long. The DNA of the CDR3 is TGTGCCAGCAGTTACTCGGGAGGGGGCGAGCAGTACTTC. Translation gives CASSYSGGGEQYF.

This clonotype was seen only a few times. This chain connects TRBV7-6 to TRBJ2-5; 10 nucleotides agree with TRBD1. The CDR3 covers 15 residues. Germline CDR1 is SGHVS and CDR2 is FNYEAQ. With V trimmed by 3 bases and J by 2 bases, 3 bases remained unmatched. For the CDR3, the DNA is TGTGCCAGCAGCTTCACGGGACAGGGGCAAGAGACCCAGTACTTC. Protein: CASSFTGQGQETQYF. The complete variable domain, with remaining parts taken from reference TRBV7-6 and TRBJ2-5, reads GAGVSQSPRYKVTKRGQDVALRCDPISGHVSLYWYRQALGQGPEFLTYFNYEAQQDKSGLPNDRFSAERPEGSISTLTIQRTEQRDSAMYRCASSFTGQGQETQYFGPGTRLLVL.

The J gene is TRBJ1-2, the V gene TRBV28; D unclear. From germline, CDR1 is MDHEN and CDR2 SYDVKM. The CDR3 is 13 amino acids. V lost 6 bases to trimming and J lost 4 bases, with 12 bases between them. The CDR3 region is CASRDGLTYGYTF. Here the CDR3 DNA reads TGTGCCAGCAGGGACGGGCTTACCTATGGCTACACCTTC.